A single T cell receptor (beta chain) is shown here with its context. Its antigen is currently not known. Base qualities are not at hand, and no much larger clone is one base apart. This sample is drawn from a study of T cell responses to AZD1222 COVID-19 vaccine (dated by TCRdb to the early 2020s). In the study overall: TCR sequencing was performed for over 230 trial participants, of whom roughly 200 were given two doses of AZD1222 and around 25 were given two doses of MenACWY control vaccine. Trial participants were enrolled by age into 18-55, 56-69 and 70-plus year subgroups, with approximately 150, 28 and 58 TCR-sequenced participants respectively.

Reading the germline V gene gives CDR1 SGHAT and CDR2 FQNNGV. Its CDR3 holds 15 amino acids, cysteine through phenylalanine. Left in the record is the CDR3 DNA by itself, 45 bases read in frame from the first base. V trim: 5 bases; J trim: 8 bases; unmatched bases: 8. Beyond this particular receptor, the publication reports: Reportedly, almost half of the unique spike-specific TCRs recognized epitopes lying outside the regions that are mutated in the B.1.351 and B.1.1.7 variants. Conclusions about previously exposed vaccinees are limited, since just five or six AZD1222 recipients were seropositive for SARS-CoV-2 at baseline. In the small 56-69-year group, the increase in depth fell short of significance, most likely because of low power. Most participants were white British and females outnumbered males, and the authors suggested that clonal diversity may have been underestimated. CD4 TCRs associated with the vaccine covered the entire spike protein, and the dominant responses were in regions 160-218 and 743-854. Spike-specific TCR breadth and depth rose significantly after two AZD1222 doses compared with day 0 and with MenACWY recipients. Because no samples from the day 14 peak response were available, repertoires could be characterized only after the peak T cell response.

The sample's time point, from its label and the paper: about 28 days (+/-7) after the second vaccine dose. AZD1222 recipients given second doses at about 4 weeks or at about 12 weeks were pooled, since spike-specific TCR depth and breadth were not found to differ between the two schedules. The vaccinee samples were drawn from two UK trials, COV001 and COV002, one of which was a single-blind randomized controlled phase 2/3 trial testing AZD1222 (ChAdOx1 nCoV-19) in healthy adults. Trial participant PBMC samples were collected at day 0 and day 28 after the second dose for TCRbeta chain sequencing. The CDR3 regions of human TCRbeta chains were analyzed by immunosequencing. Per the source publication's procedure: TCRs in the repertoires were compared against a reference library of SARS-CoV-2-specific TCRs that had been generated with the MIRA antigen-specificity platform. Breadth was defined as the fraction of unique TCRs that were SARS-CoV-2-associated, and depth was defined as the fraction of total T cells that were SARS-CoV-2-associated. Each spike-specific TCR was assigned to its reactive spike region and to a CD4 or CD8 class using the MIRA data. Log10-transformed breadth and depth values were compared by one-way ANOVA with Sidak's multiple comparisons tests. TCRdb's version of the immuneACCESS table is confined to in-frame rearrangements and falls short of the full clone set. An unresolved V gene accounts for under half of the shortfall where checked; the remainder is of unknown origin. V, J and clone size reflect that table, while D and trimming were determined from the DNA. For this sample there are 150,000 to 200,000 clones; around 89% appear just once. Together, the top ten hold more than 25% of the sample.

The receptor was isolated from an adult who received the AZD1222 COVID-19 vaccine. The sequence links TRBV11-2 to TRBJ2-1, and 11 bases in between align with TRBD2. The sequenced sample was peripheral blood, obtained 28 days after the second AZD1222 dose. The DNA sequence reads TGTGCCAGCAGCCCACTAGCGGGAGCGGTGCATGAGCAGTTCTTC. This is translated as CASSPLAGAVHEQFF.